These T cell receptor beta chains were read from a single sample in a study of blood T cell repertoires in COVID-19. TCRdb's table, derived via immunoSEQ multiplex PCR, lists solely in-frame clones and lacks some. The table lists roughly 100,000 clones, nearly 90% of them singletons. Sequencing was performed on peripheral blood. The receptors were sampled from a woman older than 75 with active COVID-19. The CDR3 runs from the conserved cysteine through the conserved F or W. A D gene is named only where the DNA matches it firmly. Expanded clones are given a class, and other clones once, few, many or no size at all.

cdr3_nt cdr3_aa clone_size j_call d_call v_call
TGTGCCAGCAGTTACCGGACTAGCGGCTTCACAGATACGCAGTATTTT CASSYRTSGFTDTQYF . TRBJ2-3 TRBD2 TRBV6-5
TGCAGCGTTGAAGCATCCGGGACAGGGTACCAAGAGACCCAGTACTTC CSVEASGTGYQETQYF few TRBJ2-5 TRBD1 TRBV29-1
TGTGCCAGCAGCCAACCAGCGGGAGGAGATACGCAGTATTTT CASSQPAGGDTQYF . TRBJ2-3 TRBD2 TRBV7-2
TGTGCCAGCAGTAGGGGACTAGCTGGAAACACCATATATTTT CASSRGLAGNTIYF . TRBJ1-3 . TRBV6-7
TGTGCCAGCAGCTTGGGGACTTCCACCGGGGAGCTGTTTTTT CASSLGTSTGELFF . TRBJ2-2 . TRBV7-9
TGTGCCAGCAGTTTATTCCGGAGAGATACGCAGTATTTT CASSLFRRDTQYF . TRBJ2-3 . TRBV28
TGTGCCATAGGGACATTTTACGAGCAGTACTTC CAIGTFYEQYF . TRBJ2-7 . TRBV10-3
TGCAGTGCTGAGGGGGCTCAGCCCCAGCATTTT CSAEGAQPQHF . TRBJ1-5 TRBD1 TRBV20-1
TGTGCCAGCTCACAAGCCGGGATCAATCAACCCCAGCATTTT CASSQAGINQPQHF once TRBJ1-5 . TRBV18
TGCGCCAGCAGCCAAGGGTCCAGAACTTCACCCCTCCACTTT CASSQGSRTSPLHF few TRBJ1-6 . TRBV4-3
TGTGCCAGCTCACCCTTAGCGGGACTGAGCACAGATACGCAGTATTTT CASSPLAGLSTDTQYF . TRBJ2-3 TRBD2 TRBV18
TGTGCCAGCACCCTAGGTAGGGGGGGAGTCAGGGATGAGCAGTTCTTC CASTLGRGGVRDEQFF . TRBJ2-1 . TRBV27
TGTGCCAGCAGCCCATTAGGACAGGGATCCTACGAGCAGTACTTC CASSPLGQGSYEQYF . TRBJ2-7 TRBD1 TRBV6-2/TRBV6-3
TGTGCCAGCAGCTTGGCCCCCCCTTCGGGACAAACGAGTTCACCCCTCCACTTT CASSLAPPSGQTSSPLHF . TRBJ1-6 . TRBV5-4
TGCGCCAGCACCTATTTAAGCGGGGGAAACAATGAGCAGTTCTTC CASTYLSGGNNEQFF . TRBJ2-1 TRBD2 TRBV5-1